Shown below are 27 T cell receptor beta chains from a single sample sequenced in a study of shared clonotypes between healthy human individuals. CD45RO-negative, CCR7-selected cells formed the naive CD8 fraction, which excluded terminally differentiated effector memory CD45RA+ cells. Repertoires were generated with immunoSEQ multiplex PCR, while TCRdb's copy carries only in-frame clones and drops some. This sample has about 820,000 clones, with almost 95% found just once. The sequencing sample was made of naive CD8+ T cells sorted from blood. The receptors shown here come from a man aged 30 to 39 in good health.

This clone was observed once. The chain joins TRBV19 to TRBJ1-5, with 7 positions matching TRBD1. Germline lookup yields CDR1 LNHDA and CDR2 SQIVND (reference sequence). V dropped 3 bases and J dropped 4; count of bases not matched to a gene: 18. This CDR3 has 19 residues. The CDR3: CASSIFTFDRVGWNQPQHF. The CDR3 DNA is TGTGCCAGTAGTATTTTCACCTTCGACAGGGTAGGATGGAATCAGCCCCAGCATTTT.

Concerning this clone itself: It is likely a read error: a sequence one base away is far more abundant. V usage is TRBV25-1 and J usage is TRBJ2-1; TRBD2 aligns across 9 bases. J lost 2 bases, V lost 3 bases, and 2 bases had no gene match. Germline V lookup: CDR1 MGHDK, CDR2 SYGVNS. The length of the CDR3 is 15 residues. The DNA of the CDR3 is TGTGCCAGCAGTGACTCTAGCGGGACCTACAATGAGCAGTTCTTC. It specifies CASSDSSGTYNEQFF.

CDR3 region: CASSHPLASGANVLTF. CDR3 nucleotides: TGTGCCAGCAGCCATCCGCTTGCTTCTGGGGCCAACGTCCTGACTTTC. V gene TRBV7-9 combines with J gene TRBJ2-6, with D unresolved. V lost 5 bases, J lost 1 base, and 12 bases lay in between. From germline, CDR1 is SEHNR and CDR2 FQNEAQ (reference sequence). The CDR3 spans 16 residues.

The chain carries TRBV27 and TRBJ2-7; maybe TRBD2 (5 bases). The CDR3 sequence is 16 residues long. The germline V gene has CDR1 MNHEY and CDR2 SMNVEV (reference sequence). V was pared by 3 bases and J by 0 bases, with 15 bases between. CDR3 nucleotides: TGTGCCAGCAGTTTTTCGGGCCAAGGGAGCTCCTACGAGCAGTACTTC. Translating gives CASSFSGQGSSYEQYF.

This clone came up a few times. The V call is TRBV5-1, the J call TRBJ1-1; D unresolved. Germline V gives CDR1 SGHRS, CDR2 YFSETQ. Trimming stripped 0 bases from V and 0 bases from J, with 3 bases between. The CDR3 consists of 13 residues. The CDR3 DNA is TGCGCCAGCAGCTTGGGGGTGAACACTGAAGCTTTCTTT. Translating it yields CASSLGVNTEAFF.

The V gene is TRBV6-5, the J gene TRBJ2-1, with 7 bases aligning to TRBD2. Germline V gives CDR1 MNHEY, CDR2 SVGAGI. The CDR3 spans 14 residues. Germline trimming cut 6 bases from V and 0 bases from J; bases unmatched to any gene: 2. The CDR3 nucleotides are TGTGCCAGCAGCCGGGACTACTCCTACAATGAGCAGTTCTTC. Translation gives CASSRDYSYNEQFF.

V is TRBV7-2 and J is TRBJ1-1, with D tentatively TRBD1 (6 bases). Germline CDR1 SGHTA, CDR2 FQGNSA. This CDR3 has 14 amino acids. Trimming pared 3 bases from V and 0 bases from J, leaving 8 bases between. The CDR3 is CASSFWDMNTEAFF. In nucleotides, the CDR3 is TGTGCCAGCAGCTTTTGGGACATGAACACTGAAGCTTTCTTT.

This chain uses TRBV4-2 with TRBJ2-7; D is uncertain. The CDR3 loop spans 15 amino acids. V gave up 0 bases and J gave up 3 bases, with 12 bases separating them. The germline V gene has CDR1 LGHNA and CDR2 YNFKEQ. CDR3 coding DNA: TGTGCCAGCAGCCAAGAGGCTAGTCCCGTCTACGAGCAGTACTTC. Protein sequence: CASSQEASPVYEQYF.

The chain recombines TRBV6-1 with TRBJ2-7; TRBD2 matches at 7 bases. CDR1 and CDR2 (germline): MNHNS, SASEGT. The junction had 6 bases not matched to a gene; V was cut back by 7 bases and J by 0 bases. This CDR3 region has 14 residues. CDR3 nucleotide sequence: TGTGCCAGCACCAGGACTAGAAGCTCCTACGAGCAGTACTTC. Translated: CASTRTRSSYEQYF.

The chain's CDR3 is CASSEVDSGEQFF. The CDR3 DNA reads as TGTGCCAGCAGCGAGGTGGATAGCGGGGAGCAGTTCTTC. The J gene is TRBJ2-1, the V gene TRBV9; 7 bases are shared with TRBD2. Germline-derived CDR1 and CDR2 are SGDLS and YYNGEE. Trimming cost V 3 bases and J 10 bases; bases outside gene matches: 7. The CDR3 is 13 amino acids.

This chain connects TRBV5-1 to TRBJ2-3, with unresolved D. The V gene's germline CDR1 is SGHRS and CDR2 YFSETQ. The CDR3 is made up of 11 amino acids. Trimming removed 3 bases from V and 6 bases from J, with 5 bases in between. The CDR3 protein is CASSWTDTQYF. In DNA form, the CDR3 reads TGCGCCAGCAGCTGGACGGATACGCAGTATTTT.

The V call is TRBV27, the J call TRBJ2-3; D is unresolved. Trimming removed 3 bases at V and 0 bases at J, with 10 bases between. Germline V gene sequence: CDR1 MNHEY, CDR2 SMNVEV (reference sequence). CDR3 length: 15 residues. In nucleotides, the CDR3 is TGTGCCAGCAGTTTTTGGCGTTCTAGCACAGATACGCAGTATTTT. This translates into CASSFWRSSTDTQYF.

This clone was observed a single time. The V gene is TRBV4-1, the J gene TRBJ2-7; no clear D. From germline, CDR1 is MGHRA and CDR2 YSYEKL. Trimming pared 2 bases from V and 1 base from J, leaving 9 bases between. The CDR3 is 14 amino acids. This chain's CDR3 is CASSQYSDSYEQYF. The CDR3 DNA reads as TGCGCCAGCAGCCAATACTCGGATTCCTACGAGCAGTACTTC.

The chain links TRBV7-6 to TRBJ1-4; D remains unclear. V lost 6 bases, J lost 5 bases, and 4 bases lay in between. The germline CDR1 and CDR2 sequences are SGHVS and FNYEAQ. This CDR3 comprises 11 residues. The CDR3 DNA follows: TGTGCCAGCAGGGGAAATGAAAAACTGTTTTTT. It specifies CASRGNEKLFF.

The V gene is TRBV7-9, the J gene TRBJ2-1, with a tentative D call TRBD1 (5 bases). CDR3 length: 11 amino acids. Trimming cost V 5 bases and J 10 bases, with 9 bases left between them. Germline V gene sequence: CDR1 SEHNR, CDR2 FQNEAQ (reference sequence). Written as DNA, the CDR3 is TGTGCCAGCAGCAGAACAGGAGAGCAGTTCTTC. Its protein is CASSRTGEQFF.

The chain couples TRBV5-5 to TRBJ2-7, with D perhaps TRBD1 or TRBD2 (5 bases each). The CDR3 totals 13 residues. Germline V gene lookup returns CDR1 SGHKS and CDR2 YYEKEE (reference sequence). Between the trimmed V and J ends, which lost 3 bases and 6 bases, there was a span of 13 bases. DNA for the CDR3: TGTGCCAGCAGCTCGGGGACGGGGCCCGAGCAGTACTTC. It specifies CASSSGTGPEQYF.

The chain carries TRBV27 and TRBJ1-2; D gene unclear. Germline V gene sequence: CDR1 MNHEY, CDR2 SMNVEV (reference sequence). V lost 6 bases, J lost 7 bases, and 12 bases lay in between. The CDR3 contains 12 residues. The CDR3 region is CASRVLDGGYTF. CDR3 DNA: TGTGCCAGCAGGGTTCTGGATGGTGGCTACACCTTC.

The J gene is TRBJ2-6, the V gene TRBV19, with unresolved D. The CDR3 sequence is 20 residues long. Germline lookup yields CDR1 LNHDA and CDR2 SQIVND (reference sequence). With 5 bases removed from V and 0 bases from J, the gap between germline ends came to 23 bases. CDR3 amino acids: CASSFHLNTGRPSGANVLTF. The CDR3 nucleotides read TGTGCCAGTAGTTTCCACCTTAACACGGGCCGACCCTCTGGGGCCAACGTCCTGACTTTC.

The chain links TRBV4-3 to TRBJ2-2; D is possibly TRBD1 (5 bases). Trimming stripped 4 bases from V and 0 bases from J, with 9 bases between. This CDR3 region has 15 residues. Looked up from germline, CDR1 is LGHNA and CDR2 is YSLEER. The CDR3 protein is CASSPTVSNTGELFF. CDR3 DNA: TGCGCCAGCAGCCCGACAGTTTCGAACACCGGGGAGCTGTTTTTT.

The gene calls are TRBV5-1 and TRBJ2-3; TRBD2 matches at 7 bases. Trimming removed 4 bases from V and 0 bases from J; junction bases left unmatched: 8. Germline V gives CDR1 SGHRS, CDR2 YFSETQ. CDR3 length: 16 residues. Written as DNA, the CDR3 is TGCGCCAGCAGCCCGTGGGAGGGGACTAGCACAGATACGCAGTATTTT. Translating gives CASSPWEGTSTDTQYF. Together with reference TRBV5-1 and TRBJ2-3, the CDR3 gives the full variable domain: KAGVTQTPRYLIKTRGQQVTLSCSPISGHRSVSWYQQTPGQGLQFLFEYFSETQRNKGNFPGRFSGRQFSNSRSEMNVSTLELGDSALYLCASSPWEGTSTDTQYFGPGTRLTVL.

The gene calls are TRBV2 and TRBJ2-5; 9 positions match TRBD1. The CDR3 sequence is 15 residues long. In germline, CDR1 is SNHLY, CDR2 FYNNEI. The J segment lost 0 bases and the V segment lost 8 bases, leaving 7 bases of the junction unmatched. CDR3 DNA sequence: TGTGCCAGCGAAGGACAGGGGAGGTACCAAGAGACCCAGTACTTC. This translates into CASEGQGRYQETQYF.

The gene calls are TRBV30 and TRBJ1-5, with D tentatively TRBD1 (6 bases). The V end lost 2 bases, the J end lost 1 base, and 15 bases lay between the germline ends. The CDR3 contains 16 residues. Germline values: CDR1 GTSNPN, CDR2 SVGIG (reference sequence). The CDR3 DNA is TGTGCCTGGAGTCTGGGGGCGGTATCGAGCAATCAGCCCCAGCATTTT. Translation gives CAWSLGAVSSNQPQHF.

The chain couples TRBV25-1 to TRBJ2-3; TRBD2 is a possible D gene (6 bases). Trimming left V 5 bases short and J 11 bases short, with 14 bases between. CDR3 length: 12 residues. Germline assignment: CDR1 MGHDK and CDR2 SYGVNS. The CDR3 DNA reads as TGTGCCAGCAGTAACAGACTAGACCTGCAGTATTTT. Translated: CASSNRLDLQYF.

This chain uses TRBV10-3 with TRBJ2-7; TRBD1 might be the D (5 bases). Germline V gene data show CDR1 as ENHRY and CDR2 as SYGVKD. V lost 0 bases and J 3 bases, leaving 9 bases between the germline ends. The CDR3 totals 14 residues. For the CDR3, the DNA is TGTGCCATCAGTGAGTCGGAAAGGGGCTACGAGCAGTACTTC. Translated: CAISESERGYEQYF.

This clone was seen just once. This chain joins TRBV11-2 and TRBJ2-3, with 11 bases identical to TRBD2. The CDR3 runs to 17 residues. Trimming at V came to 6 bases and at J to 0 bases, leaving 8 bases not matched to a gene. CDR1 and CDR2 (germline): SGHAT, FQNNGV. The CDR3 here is CASRKGRLAGSTDTQYF. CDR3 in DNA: TGTGCCAGCAGAAAAGGACGACTAGCGGGGAGCACAGATACGCAGTATTTT.

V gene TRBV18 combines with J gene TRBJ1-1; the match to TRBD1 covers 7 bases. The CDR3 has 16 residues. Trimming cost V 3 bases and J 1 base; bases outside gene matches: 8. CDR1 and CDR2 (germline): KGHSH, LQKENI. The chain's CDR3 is CASSPRRDSENTEAFF. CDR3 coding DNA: TGTGCCAGCTCACCCCGTCGGGACAGCGAGAACACTGAAGCTTTCTTT.

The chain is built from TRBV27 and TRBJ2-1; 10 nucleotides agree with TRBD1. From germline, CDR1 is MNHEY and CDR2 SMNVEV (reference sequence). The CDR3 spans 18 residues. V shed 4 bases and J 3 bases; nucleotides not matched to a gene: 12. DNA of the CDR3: TGTGCCAGCAGTTCAGGGACAGGGGATGATTATGGCTACAATGAGCAGTTCTTC. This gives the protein CASSSGTGDDYGYNEQFF.